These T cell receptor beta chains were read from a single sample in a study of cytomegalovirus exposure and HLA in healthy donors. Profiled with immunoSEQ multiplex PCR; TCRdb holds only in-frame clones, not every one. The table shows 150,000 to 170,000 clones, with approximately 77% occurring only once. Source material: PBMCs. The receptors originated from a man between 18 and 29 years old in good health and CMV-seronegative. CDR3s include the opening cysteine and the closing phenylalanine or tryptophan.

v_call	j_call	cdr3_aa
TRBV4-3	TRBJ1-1	CASSQDPGGSTEAFF
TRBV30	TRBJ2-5	CAWSSPGLLRETQYF
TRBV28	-	CASSGSLYEQYF
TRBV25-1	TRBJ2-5	CASSERSSGNVETQYF
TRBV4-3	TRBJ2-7	CASSQDYVGSYAYEQYF
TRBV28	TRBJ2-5	CASSFDIAWETQYF
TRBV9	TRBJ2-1	CASSALAGGTREQFF
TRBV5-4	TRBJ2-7	CASSLPGQGVYEQYF
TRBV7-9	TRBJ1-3	CASSLASGSGNTIYF
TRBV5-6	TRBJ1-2	CASSLRDATQGGYTF
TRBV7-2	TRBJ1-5	CASSLASGGRIPQPQHF
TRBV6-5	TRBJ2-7	CASSYSATGISYEQYF
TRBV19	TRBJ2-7	CASSPQGTRPTRQYF
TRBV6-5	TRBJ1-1	CASSPQTGVAFF
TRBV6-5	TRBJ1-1	CATGQGGTEAFF
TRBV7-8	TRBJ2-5	CASDQEGETQYF
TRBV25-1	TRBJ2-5	CASSVNRGSQETQYF
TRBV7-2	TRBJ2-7	CASSLQSGTQYF
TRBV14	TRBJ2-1	CASSLSPRVGYNEQFF
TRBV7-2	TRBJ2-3	CASSLGGTTDTQYF
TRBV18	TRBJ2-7	CASSPPGTGGTYEQYF
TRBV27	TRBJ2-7	CASSTGQGVHEQYF
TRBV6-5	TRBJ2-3	CASSSTGGMTDTQYF
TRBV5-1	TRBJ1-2	CASSSTPPRRVVGYGYTF
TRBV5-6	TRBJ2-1	CASSPRSSPHEQFF
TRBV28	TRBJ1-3	CASSLSNLGRQGERGNTIYF